This TCR beta chain appears in the sequencing data of a study of lymphopenia after photon versus proton radiotherapy. Per the germline V gene, CDR1 is SGHNT and CDR2 is YENEEA. The CDR3 spans 12 residues. The V end was cut by 0 bases, the J end by 7 bases, with 4 bases between. Produced via immunoSEQ multiplex PCR; TCRdb's table is partial and in-frame only. The data hold under 70,000 clones, with 85% to 95% observed a single time. The chain is built from TRBV11-3 and TRBJ2-1; D unresolved. The sample was peripheral blood, taken from a patient treated with photon-based radiotherapy. The TCR originated in a woman in her thirties or forties with cholangiocarcinoma. In DNA form, the CDR3 reads TGTGCCAGCAGCTTAGACCGGAATGAGCAGTTCTTC. It encodes CASSLDRNEQFF.